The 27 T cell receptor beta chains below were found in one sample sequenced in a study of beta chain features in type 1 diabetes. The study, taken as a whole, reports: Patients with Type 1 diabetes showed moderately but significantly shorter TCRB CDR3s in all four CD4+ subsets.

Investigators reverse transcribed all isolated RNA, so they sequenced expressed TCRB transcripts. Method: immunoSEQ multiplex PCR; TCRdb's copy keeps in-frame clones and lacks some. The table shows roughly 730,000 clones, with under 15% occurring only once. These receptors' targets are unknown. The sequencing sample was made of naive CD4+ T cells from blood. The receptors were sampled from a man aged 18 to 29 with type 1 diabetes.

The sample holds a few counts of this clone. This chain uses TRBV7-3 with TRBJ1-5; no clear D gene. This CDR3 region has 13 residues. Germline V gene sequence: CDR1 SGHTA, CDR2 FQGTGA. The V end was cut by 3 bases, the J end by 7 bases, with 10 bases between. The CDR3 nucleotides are TGTGCCAGCAGCTTGGGCTCCGGACAGCCCCAGCATTTT. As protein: CASSLGSGQPQHF.

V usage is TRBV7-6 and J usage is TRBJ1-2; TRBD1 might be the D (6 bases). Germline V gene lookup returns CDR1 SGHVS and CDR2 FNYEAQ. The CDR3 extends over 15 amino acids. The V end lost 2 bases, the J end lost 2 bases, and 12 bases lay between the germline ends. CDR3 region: CASSLLRDTNYGYTF. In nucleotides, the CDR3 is TGTGCCAGCAGCTTACTCCGGGACACAAACTATGGCTACACCTTC.

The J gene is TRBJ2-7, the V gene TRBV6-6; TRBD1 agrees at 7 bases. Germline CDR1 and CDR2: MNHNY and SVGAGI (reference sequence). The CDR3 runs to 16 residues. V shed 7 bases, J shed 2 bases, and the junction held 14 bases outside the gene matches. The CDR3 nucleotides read TGTGCCAGCACCCGGGACAGTTTGGGGATAACCTACGAGCAGTACTTC. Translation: CASTRDSLGITYEQYF.

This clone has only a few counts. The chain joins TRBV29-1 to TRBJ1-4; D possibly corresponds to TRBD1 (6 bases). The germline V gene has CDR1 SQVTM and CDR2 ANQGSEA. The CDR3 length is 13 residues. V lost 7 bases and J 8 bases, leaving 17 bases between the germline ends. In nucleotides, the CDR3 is TGCAGCGCCGACGGGGGGCTCGAAGAAAAACTGTTTTTT. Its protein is CSADGGLEEKLFF.

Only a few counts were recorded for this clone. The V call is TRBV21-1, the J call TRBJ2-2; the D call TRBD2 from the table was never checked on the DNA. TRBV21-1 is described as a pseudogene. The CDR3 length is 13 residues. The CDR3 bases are TGTGCCAGCCGGGGGGCGAACACCGGGGAGCTGTTTTTT. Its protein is CASRGANTGELFF.

CDR3: CAWSSGPGNQPQHF. CDR3 bases: TGTGCCTGGAGTTCGGGTCCCGGGAATCAGCCCCAGCATTTT. V is TRBV30 and J is TRBJ1-5; D call uncertain. V was pared by 2 bases and J by 4 bases, with 12 bases between. Germline CDR1 is GTSNPN and CDR2 is SVGIG (reference sequence). CDR3 length equals 14 residues.

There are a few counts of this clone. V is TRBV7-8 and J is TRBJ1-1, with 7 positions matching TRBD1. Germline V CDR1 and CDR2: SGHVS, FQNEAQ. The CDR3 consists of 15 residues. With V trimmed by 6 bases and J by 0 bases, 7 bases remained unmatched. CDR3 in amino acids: CASRARGGLNTEAFF. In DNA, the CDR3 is TGTGCCAGCAGGGCCAGAGGGGGCTTGAACACTGAAGCTTTCTTT.

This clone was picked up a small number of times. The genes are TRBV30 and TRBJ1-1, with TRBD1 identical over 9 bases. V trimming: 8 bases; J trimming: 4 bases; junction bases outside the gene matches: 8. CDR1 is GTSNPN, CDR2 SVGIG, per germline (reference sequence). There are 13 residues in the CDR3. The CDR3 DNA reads TGTGCCGCCAAACAGGGGGCGGGCACTGAAGCTTTCTTT. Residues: CAAKQGAGTEAFF.

The CDR3 sequence: CAIRPAPRNEQYF. The CDR3 coding sequence is TGTGCCATCAGGCCCGCGCCTCGGAACGAGCAGTACTTC. V is TRBV10-3 and J is TRBJ2-7; D uncertain. There are 13 residues in the CDR3. CDR1 and CDR2 (germline): ENHRY, SYGVKD. The V gene lost 6 bases and the J gene lost 5 bases, with 14 bases spanning the gap.

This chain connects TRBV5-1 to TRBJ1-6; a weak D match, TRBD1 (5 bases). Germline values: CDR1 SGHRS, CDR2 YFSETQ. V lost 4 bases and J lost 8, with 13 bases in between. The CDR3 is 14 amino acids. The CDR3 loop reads CASSLTVADSPLHF. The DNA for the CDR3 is TGCGCCAGCAGCCTGACAGTCGCTGATTCACCCCTCCACTTT.

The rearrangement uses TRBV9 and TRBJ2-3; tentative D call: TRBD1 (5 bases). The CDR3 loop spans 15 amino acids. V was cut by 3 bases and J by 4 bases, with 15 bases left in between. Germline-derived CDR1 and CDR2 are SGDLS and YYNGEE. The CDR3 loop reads CASSADWGGADTQYF. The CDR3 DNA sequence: TGTGCCAGCAGCGCGGATTGGGGCGGAGCAGATACGCAGTATTTT.

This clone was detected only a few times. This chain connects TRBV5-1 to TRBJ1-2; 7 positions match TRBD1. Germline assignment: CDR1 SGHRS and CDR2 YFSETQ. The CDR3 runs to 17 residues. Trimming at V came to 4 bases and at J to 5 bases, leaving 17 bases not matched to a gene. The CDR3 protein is CASSPTPGGGQSYGYTF. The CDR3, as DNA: TGCGCCAGCAGCCCCACCCCCGGCGGGGGACAGTCGTATGGCTACACCTTC.

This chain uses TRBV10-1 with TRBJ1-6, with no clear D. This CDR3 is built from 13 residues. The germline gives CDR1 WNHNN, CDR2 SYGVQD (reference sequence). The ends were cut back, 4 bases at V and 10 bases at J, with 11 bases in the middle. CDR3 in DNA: TGCGCCAGCAGTGGTGGACTCTCCTCACCCCTCCACTTT. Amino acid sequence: CASSGGLSSPLHF.

CDR3 coding DNA: TGTGCCACCCAAGACCCGTTCCGGAGCTCCTACGAGCAGTACTTC. Translation: CATQDPFRSSYEQYF. The chain carries TRBV19 and TRBJ2-7; no reliable D call. In germline, CDR1 is LNHDA, CDR2 SQIVND (reference sequence). CDR3 length: 15 residues. Trimming took off 10 bases at V and 0 bases at J, with 19 bases between the two ends.

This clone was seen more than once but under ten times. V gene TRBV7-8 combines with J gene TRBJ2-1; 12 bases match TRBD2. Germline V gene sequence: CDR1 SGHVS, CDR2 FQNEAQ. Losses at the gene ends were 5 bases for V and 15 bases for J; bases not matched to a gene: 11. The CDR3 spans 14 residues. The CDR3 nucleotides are TGTGCCAGCAGCCCCGGACTAGCGGGGATTTTTCCGTTCTTC. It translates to CASSPGLAGIFPFF.

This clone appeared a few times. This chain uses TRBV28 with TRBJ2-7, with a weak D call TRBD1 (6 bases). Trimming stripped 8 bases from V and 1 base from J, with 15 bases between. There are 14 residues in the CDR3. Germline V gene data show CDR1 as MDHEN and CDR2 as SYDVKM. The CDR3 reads CASRPGTPSYEQYF. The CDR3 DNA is TGTGCCAGCCGTCCAGGGACACCGTCCTACGAGCAGTACTTC.

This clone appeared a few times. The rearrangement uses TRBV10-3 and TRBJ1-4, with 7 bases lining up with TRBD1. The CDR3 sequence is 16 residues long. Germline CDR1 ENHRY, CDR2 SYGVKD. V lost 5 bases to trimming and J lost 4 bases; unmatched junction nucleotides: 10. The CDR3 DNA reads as TGTGCCATCAGTAGCAATGCGGGACAGCATAATGAAAAACTGTTTTTT. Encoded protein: CAISSNAGQHNEKLFF.

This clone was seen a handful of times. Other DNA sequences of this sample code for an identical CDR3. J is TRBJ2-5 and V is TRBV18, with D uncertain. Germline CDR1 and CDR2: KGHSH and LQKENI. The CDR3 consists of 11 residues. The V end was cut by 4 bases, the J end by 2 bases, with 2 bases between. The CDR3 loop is CASSQQETQYF. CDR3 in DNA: TGTGCCAGCTCACAGCAAGAGACCCAGTACTTC.

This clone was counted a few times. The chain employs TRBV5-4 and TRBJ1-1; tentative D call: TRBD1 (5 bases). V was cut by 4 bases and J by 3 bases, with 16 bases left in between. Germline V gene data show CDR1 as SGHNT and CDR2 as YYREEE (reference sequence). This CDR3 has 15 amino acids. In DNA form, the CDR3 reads TGTGCCAGCAGCCCCGCCCTCGGGGCGGACACTGAAGCTTTCTTT. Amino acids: CASSPALGADTEAFF.

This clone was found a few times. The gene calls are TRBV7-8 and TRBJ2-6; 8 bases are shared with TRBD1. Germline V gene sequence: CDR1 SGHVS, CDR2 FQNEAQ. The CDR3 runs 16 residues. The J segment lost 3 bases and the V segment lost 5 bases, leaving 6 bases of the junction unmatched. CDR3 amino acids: CASSEYDRGGANVLTF. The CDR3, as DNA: TGTGCCAGCAGCGAGTACGACAGGGGTGGGGCCAACGTCCTGACTTTC.

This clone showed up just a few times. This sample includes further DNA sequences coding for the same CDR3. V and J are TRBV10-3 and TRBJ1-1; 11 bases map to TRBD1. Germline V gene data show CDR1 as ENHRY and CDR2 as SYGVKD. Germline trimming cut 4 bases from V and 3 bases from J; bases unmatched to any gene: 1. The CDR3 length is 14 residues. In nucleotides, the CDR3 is TGTGCCATCAGTGGGACAGGGGGCGACACTGAAGCTTTCTTT. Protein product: CAISGTGGDTEAFF.

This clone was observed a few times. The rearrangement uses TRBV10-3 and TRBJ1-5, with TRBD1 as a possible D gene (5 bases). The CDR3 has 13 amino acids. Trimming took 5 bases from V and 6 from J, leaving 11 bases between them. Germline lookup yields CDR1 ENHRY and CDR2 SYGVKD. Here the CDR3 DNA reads TGTGCCATCAGTCCAGGGAATAGTCAGCCCCAGCATTTT. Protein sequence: CAISPGNSQPQHF.

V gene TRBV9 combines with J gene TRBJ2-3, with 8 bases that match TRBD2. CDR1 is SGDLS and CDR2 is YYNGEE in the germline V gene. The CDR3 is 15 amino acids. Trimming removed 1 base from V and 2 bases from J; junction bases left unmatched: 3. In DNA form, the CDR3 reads TGTGCCAGCAGCGTAACTAGCGGAGACACAGATACGCAGTATTTT. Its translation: CASSVTSGDTDTQYF.

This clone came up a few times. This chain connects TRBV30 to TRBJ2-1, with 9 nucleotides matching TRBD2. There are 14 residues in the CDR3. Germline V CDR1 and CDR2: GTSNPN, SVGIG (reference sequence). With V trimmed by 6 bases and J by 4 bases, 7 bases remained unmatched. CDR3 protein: CACQGGGAYNEQFF. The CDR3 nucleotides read TGTGCCTGCCAAGGCGGGGGGGCTTACAATGAGCAGTTCTTC.

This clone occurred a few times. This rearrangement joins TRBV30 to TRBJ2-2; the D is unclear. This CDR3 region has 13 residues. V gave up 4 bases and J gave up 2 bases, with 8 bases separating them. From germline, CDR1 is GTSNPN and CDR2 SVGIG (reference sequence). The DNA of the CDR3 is TGTGCCTGGAACGTCCACAACACCGGGGAGCTGTTTTTT. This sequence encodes CAWNVHNTGELFF.

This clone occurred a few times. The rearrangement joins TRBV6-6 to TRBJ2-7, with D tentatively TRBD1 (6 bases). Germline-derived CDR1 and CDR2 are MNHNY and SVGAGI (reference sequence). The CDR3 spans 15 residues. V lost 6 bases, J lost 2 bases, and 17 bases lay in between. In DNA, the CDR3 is TGTGCCAGCAGCCACCCACAGGGCAGAGCCTACGAGCAGTACTTC. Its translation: CASSHPQGRAYEQYF.

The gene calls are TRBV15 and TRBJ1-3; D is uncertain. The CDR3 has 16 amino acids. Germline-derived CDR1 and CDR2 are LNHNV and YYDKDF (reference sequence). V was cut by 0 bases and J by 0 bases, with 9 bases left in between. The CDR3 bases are TGTGCCACCAGCAGAGATCAACAGCTCTCTGGAAACACCATATATTTT. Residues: CATSRDQQLSGNTIYF.